This note documents a single TCR beta chain sequence. The antigen is unknown. It was healthy bone marrow donors who served as donors. The V gene's germline CDR1 is SGHNT and CDR2 YYREEE (reference sequence). Trimming removed 1 base from V and 6 bases from J, with 11 bases in between. The CDR3 covers 14 residues. The PCR made use of 60 Vbeta and 13 Jbeta primers. The protocol was immunoSEQ multiplex PCR, while the TCRdb copy is restricted to in-frame clones and leaves out a portion. This table has 150,000 to 200,000 clones, 65% to 80% appearing once. This record comes from a study of cytomegalovirus exposure and HLA in healthy donors. The study, taken as a whole, reports: Later on, an analysis found that several of the most significant clusters appeared to be linked to common viral pathogens, which included parvovirus B19.

The source of this sequence is a man between 18 and 35 years old in good health and CMV-seropositive. V and J are TRBV5-4 and TRBJ2-1, with D perhaps TRBD2 (6 bases). The material sequenced was PBMCs. The CDR3 DNA reads TGTGCCAGCAGCTTGCCCCGGAGGGGCAATGAGCAGTTCTTC. This codes for CASSLPRRGNEQFF.